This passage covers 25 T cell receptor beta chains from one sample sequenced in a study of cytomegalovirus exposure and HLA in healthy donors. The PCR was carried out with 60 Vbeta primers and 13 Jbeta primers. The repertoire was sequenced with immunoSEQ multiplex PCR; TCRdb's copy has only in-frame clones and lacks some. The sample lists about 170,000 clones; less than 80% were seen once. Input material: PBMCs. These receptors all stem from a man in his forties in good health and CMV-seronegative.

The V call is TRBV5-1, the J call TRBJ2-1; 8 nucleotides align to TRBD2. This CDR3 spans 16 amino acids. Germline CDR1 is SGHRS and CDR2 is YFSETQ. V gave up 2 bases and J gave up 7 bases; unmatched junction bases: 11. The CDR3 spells CASSLVSSGSRNEQFF. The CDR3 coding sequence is TGCGCCAGCAGCTTAGTCTCTAGCGGGTCGAGGAATGAGCAGTTCTTC.

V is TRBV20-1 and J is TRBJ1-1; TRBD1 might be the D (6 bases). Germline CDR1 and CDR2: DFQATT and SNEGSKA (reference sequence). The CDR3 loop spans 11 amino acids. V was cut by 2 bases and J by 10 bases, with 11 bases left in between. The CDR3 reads CSARPGHRAFF. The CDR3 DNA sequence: TGCAGTGCTAGACCGGGACATCGAGCTTTCTTT.

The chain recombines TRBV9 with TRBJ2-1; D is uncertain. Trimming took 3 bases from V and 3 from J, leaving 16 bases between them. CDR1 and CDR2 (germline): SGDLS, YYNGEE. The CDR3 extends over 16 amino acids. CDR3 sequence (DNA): TGTGCCAGCAGCGCCTCAGCCAGCGCCCACTACAATGAGCAGTTCTTC. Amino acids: CASSASASAHYNEQFF.

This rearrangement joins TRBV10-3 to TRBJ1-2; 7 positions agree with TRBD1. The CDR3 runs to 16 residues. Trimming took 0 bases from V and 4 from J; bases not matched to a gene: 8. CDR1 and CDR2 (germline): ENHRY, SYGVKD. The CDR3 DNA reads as TGTGCCATCAGTGAGTCCTGGGACAGTTCGCTCTATGGCTACACCTTC. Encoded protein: CAISESWDSSLYGYTF.

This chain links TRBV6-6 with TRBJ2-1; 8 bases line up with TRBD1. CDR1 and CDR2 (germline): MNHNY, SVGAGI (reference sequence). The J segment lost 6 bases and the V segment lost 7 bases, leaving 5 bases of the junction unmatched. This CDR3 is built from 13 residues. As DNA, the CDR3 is TGTGCCAGCAACCTAGGGACAGGCAATGAGCAGTTCTTC. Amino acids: CASNLGTGNEQFF.

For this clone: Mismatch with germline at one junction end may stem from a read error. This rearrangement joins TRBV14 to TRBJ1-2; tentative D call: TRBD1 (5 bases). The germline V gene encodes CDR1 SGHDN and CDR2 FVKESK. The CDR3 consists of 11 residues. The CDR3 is CASKKGAVFYF. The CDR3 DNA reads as TGTGCCAGCAAGAAAGGGGCAGTGTTTTACTTC.

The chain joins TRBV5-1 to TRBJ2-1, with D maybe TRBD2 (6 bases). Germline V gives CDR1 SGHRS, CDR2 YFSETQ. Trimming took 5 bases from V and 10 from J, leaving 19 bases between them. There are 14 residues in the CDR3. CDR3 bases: TGCGCCAGCAGGTCCAGCGGGTTCTTAAGGGAGCAGTTCTTC. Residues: CASRSSGFLREQFF. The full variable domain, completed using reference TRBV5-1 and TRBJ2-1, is KAGVTQTPRYLIKTRGQQVTLSCSPISGHRSVSWYQQTPGQGLQFLFEYFSETQRNKGNFPGRFSGRQFSNSRSEMNVSTLELGDSALYLCASRSSGFLREQFFGPGTRLTVL.

The CDR3 loop reads CASSPKTGTNTEAFF. The CDR3 DNA follows: TGTGCCAGCAGCCCGAAGACAGGGACAAACACTGAAGCTTTCTTT. The genes are TRBV7-2 and TRBJ1-1; 7 bases line up with TRBD1. The V gene end was trimmed by 5 bases and the J gene end by 2 bases; junction bases not matched to a gene: 8. The V gene's germline CDR1 is SGHTA and CDR2 FQGNSA. The CDR3 totals 15 residues.

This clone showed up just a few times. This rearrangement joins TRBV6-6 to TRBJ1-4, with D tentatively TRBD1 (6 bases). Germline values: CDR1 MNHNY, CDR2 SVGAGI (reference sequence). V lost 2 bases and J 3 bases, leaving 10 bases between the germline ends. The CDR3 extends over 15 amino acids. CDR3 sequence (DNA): TGTGCCAGCAGTTACCCCCCAGGGGCTAATGAAAAACTGTTTTTT. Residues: CASSYPPGANEKLFF.

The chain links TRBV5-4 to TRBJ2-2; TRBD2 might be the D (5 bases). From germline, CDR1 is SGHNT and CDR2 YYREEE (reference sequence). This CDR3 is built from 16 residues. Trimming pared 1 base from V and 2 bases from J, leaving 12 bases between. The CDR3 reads CASSLRGGGNTGELFF. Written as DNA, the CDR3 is TGTGCCAGCAGCTTGCGTGGCGGAGGCAACACCGGGGAGCTGTTTTTT.

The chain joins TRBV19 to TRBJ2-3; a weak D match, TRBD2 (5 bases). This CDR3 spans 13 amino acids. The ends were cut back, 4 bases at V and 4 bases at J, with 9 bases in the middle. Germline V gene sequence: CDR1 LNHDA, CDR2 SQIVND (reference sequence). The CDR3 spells CASSTLASDTQYF. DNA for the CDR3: TGTGCCAGTAGTACTTTAGCGTCAGATACGCAGTATTTT.

CDR3 DNA sequence: TGTGCCAGAAGCTCAGGACTAGCCGCTCTCAGAGGTGAGCAGTTCTTC. Its protein is CARSSGLAALRGEQFF. The rearrangement uses TRBV5-3 and TRBJ2-1; 8 positions agree with TRBD2. TRBV5-3 counts as an open reading frame of uncertain function. The CDR3 runs 16 residues. Germline trimming cut 3 bases from V and 9 bases from J; bases unmatched to any gene: 14.

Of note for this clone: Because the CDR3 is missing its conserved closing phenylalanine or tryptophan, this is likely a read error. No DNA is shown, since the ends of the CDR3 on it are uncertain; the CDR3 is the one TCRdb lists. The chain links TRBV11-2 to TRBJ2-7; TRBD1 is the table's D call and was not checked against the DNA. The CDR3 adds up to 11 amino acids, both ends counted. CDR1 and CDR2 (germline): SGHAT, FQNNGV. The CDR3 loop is CASSPSMAHST.

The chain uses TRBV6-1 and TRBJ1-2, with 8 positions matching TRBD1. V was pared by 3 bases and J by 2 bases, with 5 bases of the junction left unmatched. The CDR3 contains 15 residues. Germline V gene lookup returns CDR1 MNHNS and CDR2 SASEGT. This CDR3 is CASSDNGQGNYGYTF. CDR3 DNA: TGTGCCAGCAGTGACAACGGACAGGGAAACTATGGCTACACCTTC.

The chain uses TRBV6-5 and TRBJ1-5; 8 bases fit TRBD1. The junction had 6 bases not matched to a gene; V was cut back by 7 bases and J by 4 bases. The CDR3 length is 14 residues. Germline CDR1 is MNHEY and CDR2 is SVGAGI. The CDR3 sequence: CASTDGTGNQPQHF. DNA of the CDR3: TGTGCCAGCACCGATGGGACAGGTAATCAGCCCCAGCATTTT.

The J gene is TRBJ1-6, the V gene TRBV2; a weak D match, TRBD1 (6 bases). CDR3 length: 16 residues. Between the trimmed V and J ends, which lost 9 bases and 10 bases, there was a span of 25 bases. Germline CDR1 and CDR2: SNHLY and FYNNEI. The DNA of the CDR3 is TGTGCCAGTGAAGGGGGAATGGGGCTCGTAGAATCACCCCTCCACTTT. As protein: CASEGGMGLVESPLHF.

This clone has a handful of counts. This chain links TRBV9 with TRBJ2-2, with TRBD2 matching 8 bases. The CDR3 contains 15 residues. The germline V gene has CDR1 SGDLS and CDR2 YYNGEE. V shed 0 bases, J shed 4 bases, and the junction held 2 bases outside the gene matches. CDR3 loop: CASSVAGGPTGELFF. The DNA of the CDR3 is TGTGCCAGCAGCGTAGCGGGAGGGCCCACCGGGGAGCTGTTTTTT.

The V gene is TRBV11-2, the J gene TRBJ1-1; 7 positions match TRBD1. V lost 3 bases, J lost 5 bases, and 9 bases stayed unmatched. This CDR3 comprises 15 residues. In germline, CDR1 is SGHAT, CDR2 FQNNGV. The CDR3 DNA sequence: TGTGCCAGCAGCTTGAACCCAGGGGGGAAGACTGAAGCTTTCTTT. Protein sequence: CASSLNPGGKTEAFF.

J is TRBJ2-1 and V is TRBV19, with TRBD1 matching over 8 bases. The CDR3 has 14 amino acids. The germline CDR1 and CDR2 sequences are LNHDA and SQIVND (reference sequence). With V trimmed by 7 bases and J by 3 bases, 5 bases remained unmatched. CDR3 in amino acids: CASNPGTGYNEQFF. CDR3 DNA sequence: TGTGCCAGTAATCCCGGGACAGGCTACAATGAGCAGTTCTTC. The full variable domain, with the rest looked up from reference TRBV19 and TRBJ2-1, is DGGITQSPKYLFRKEGQNVTLSCEQNLNHDAMYWYRQDPGQGLRLIYYSQIVNDFQKGDIAEGYSVSREKKESFPLTVTSAQKNPTAFYLCASNPGTGYNEQFFGPGTRLTVL.

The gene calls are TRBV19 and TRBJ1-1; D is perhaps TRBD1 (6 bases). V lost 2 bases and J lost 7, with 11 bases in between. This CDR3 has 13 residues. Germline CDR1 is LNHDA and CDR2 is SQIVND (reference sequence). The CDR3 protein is CASSIRGEGEAFF. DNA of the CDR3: TGTGCCAGTAGTATAAGGGGGGAGGGTGAAGCTTTCTTT.

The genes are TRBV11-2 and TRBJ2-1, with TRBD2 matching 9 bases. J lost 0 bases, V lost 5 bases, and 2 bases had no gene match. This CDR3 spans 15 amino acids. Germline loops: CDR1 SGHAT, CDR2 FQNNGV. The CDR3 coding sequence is TGTGCCAGCAGCAGGGGACTAGCCTCCTACAATGAGCAGTTCTTC. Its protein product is CASSRGLASYNEQFF.

CDR3 loop: CASSLTATNEKLFF. Here the CDR3 DNA reads TGTGCCAGCAGTCTGACAGCAACTAATGAAAAACTGTTTTTT. The V and J genes are TRBV6-5 and TRBJ1-4, with a tentative D call TRBD1 (5 bases). The germline V gene encodes CDR1 MNHEY and CDR2 SVGAGI. V was pared by 5 bases and J by 0 bases, with 7 bases between. CDR3 length: 14 residues.

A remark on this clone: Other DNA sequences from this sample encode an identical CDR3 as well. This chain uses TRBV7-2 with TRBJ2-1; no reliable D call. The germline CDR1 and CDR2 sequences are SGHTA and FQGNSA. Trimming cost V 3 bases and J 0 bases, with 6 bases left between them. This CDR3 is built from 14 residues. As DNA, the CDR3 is TGTGCCAGCAGCTTCTCGAGCTCCTACAATGAGCAGTTCTTC. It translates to CASSFSSSYNEQFF.

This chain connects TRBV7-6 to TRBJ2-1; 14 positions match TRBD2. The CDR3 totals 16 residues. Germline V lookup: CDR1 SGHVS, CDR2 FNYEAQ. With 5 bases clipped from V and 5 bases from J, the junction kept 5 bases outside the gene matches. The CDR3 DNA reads TGTGCCAGCAGCACTGGGACTAGCGGGAGTGACAATGAGCAGTTCTTC. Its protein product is CASSTGTSGSDNEQFF.

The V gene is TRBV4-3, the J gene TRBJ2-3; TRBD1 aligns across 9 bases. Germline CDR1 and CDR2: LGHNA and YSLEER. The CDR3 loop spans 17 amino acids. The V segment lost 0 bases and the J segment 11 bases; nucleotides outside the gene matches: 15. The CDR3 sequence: CASSQDGGGQGRKEQYF. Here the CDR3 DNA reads TGCGCCAGCAGCCAAGATGGGGGGGGACAGGGCCGCAAGGAGCAGTATTTT.